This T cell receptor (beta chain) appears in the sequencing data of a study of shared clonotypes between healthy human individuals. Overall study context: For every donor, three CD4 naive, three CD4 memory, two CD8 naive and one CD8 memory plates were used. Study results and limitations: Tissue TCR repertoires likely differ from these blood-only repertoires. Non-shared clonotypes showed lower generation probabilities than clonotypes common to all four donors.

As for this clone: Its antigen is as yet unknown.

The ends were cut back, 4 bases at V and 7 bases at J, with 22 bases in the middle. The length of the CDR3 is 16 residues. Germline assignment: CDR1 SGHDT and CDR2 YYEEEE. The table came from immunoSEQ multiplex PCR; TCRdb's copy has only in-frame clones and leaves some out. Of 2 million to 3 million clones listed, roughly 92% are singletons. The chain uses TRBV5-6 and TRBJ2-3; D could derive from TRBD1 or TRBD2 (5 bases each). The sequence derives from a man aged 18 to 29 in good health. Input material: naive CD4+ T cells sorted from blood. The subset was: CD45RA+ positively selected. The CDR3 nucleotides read TGTGCCAGCAGCCCGGATGGCACCTATGGGGGAAATACGCAGTATTTT. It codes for CASSPDGTYGGNTQYF.